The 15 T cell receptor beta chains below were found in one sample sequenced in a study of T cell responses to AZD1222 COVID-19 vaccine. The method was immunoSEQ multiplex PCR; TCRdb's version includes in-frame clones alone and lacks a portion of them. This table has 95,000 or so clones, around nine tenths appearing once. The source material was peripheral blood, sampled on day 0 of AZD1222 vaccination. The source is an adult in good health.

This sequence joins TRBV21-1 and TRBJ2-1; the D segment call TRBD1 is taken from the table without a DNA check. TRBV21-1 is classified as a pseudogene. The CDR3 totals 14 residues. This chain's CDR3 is CASSGGEGDNEQFF. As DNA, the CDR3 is TGTGCCAGCAGCGGCGGAGAGGGGGACAATGAGCAGTTCTTC.

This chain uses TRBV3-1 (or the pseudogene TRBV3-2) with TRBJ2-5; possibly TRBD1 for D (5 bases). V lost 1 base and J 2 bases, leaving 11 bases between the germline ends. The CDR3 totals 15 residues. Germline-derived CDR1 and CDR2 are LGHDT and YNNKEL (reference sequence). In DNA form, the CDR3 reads TGTGCCAGCAGCCAAGGCTCTGACAGTCAAGAGACCCAGTACTTC. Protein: CASSQGSDSQETQYF.

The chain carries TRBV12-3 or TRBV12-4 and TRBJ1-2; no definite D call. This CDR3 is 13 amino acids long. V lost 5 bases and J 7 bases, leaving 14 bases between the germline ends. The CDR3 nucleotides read TGTGCCAGCAGTACCCAGCCGGGTGGTGGCTACACCTTC. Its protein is CASSTQPGGGYTF.

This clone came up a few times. CDR3 amino acids: CASSLRTGLYEQYF. CDR3 DNA sequence: TGCGCCAGCAGCTTACGGACAGGGCTCTACGAGCAGTACTTC. The rearrangement uses TRBV5-1 and TRBJ2-7; 8 bases match TRBD1. V gave up 2 bases and J gave up 3 bases; unmatched junction bases: 4. Germline V CDR1 and CDR2: SGHRS, YFSETQ. The CDR3 runs 14 residues.

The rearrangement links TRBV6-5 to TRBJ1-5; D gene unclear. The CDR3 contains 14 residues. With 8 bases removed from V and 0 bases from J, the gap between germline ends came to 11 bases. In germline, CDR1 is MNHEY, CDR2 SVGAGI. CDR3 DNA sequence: TGTGCCAGCGTCAACAGTCATAGCAATCAGCCCCAGCATTTT. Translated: CASVNSHSNQPQHF.

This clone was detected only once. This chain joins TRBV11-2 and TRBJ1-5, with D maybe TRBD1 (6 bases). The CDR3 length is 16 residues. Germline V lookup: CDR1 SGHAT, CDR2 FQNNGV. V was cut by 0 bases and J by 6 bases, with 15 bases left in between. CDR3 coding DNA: TGTGCCAGCAGCTTAGATGAAACAGGGATGGGTCAGCCCCAGCATTTT. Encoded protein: CASSLDETGMGQPQHF.

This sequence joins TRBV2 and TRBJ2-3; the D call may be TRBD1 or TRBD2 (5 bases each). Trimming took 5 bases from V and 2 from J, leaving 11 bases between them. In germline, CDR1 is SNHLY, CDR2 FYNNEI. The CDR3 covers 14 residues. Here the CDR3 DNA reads TGTGCCAGCAGTCGGGACGGACACACAGATACGCAGTATTTT. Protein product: CASSRDGHTDTQYF.

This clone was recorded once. CDR3 region: CASSPLGLNTEAFF. The CDR3 bases are TGTGCCAGCTCACCACTGGGTTTGAACACTGAAGCTTTCTTT. The chain couples TRBV18 to TRBJ1-1; D is ambiguous. Germline lookup yields CDR1 KGHSH and CDR2 LQKENI. This CDR3 has 14 residues. Trimming left V 1 base short and J 0 bases short, with 6 bases between.

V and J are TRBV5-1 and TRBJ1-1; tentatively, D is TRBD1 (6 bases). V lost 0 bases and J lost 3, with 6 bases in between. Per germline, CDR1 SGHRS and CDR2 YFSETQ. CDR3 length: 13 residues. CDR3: CASSLDRDTEAFF. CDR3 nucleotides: TGCGCCAGCAGCTTGGACAGGGACACTGAAGCTTTCTTT.

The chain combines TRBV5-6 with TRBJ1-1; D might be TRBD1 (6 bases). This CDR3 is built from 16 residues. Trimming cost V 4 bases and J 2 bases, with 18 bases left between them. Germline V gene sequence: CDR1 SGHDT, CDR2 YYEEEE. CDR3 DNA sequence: TGTGCCAGCAGCCTTGAACAGGGACTCCTAAACACTGAAGCTTTCTTT. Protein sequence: CASSLEQGLLNTEAFF.

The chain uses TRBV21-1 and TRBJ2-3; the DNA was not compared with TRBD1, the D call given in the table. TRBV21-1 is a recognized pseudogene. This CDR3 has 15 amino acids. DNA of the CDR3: TGTGCCAGCAGCGCCCGGGACAGGAGGACAGATACGCAGTATTTT. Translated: CASSARDRRTDTQYF.

CDR3 residues: CASSQVVRDRSRPYGYTF. The CDR3, as DNA: TGCGCCAGCAGCCAAGTCGTCAGGGATCGGTCTCGGCCGTATGGCTACACCTTC. This chain links TRBV4-1 with TRBJ1-2, with a tentative D call TRBD1 (5 bases). V was clipped by 1 base and J by 5 bases, with 23 bases between them. The germline gives CDR1 MGHRA, CDR2 YSYEKL. The CDR3 totals 18 residues.

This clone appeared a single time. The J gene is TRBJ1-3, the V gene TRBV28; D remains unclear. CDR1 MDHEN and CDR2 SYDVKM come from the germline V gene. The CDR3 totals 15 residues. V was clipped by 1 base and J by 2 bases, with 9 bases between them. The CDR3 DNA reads TGTGCCAGCAGTTTATTGGGGATCCCTGGAAACACCATATATTTT. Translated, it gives CASSLLGIPGNTIYF.

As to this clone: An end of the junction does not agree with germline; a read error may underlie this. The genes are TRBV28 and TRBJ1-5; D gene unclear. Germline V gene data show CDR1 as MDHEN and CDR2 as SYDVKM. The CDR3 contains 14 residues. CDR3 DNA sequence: TGTGCCAGTGTAGACTCCTTCTTTTATCAGCCTCAGCATTTT. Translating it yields CASVDSFFYQPQHF. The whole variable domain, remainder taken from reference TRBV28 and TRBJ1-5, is DVKVTQSSRYLVKRTGEKVFLECVQDMDHENMFWYRQDPGLGLRLIYFSYDVKMKEKGDIPEGYSVSREKKERFSLILESASTNQTSMYLCASVDSFFYQPQHFGDGTRLSIL.

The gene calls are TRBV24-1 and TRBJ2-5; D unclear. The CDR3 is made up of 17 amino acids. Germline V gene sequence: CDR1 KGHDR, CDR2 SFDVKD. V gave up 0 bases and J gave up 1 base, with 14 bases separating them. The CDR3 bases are TGTGCCACCAGTGATTTGCTGGTGGGAAGGGTCCAAGAGACCCAGTACTTC. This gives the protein CATSDLLVGRVQETQYF.